These 3 T cell receptor beta chains originate from one sample sequenced in a study of blood T cell repertoires in COVID-19. Clones were sequenced by immunoSEQ multiplex PCR, and TCRdb holds only the in-frame ones, with some missing. The sample lists more than 95,000 clones, 80% to 90% seen once, with 4% to 6% in the top ten. The sequenced material came from peripheral blood. The receptors originated from a man between 60 and 70 years old with acute or convalescent COVID-19.

The chain joins TRBV12-3 or TRBV12-4 to TRBJ2-7, with D possibly TRBD2 on 6 matching bases. The CDR3 loop spans 13 amino acids. Deletions cut 5 bases from V and 7 bases from J, with 15 bases between. As DNA, the CDR3 is TGTGCCAGCAGTCCCAATTGGGGGAGGGAGCAGTACTTC. Translating gives CASSPNWGREQYF.

This chain links TRBV7-3 with TRBJ2-5; D might be TRBD2 (6 bases). The germline CDR1 and CDR2 sequences are SGHTA and FQGTGA. This CDR3 comprises 15 residues. V lost 1 base and J lost 1, with 10 bases in between. CDR3 sequence: CASSLNGGLQETQYF. The CDR3 nucleotides are TGTGCCAGCAGCTTAAACGGAGGGCTCCAAGAGACCCAGTACTTC.

The rearrangement uses TRBV5-4 and TRBJ2-7; TRBD2 agrees at 7 bases. The germline V gene encodes CDR1 SGHNT and CDR2 YYREEE (reference sequence). The CDR3 has 16 residues. Germline trimming cut 0 bases from V and 3 bases from J; bases unmatched to any gene: 9. CDR3 residues: CASSLERGGAVYEQYF. Here the CDR3 DNA reads TGTGCCAGCAGCTTGGAGCGGGGTGGGGCAGTCTACGAGCAGTACTTC.